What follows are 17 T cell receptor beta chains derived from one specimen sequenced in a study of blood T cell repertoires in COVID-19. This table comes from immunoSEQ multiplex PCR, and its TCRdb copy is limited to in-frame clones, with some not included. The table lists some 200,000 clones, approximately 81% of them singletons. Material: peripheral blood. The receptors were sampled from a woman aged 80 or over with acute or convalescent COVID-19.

In DNA form, the CDR3 reads TGTGCCAGTACCTTCGACCAGGGGAATGGCTACACCTTC. Residues: CASTFDQGNGYTF. This rearrangement joins TRBV19 to TRBJ1-2, with a possible D match to TRBD1 (6 bases). The germline V gene encodes CDR1 LNHDA and CDR2 SQIVND (reference sequence). This CDR3 contains 13 residues. V was cut by 7 bases and J by 6 bases, with 15 bases left in between. Filled out from reference TRBV19 and TRBJ1-2, the complete variable domain reads DGGITQSPKYLFRKEGQNVTLSCEQNLNHDAMYWYRQDPGQGLRLIYYSQIVNDFQKGDIAEGYSVSREKKESFPLTVTSAQKNPTAFYLCASTFDQGNGYTFGSGTRLTVV.

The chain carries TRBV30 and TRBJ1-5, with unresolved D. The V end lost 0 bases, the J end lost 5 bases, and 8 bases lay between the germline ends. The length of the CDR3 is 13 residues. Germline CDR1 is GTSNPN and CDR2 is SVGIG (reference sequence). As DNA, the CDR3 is TGTGCCTGGAGTGTAATCTCAGATCAGCCCCAGCATTTT. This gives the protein CAWSVISDQPQHF.

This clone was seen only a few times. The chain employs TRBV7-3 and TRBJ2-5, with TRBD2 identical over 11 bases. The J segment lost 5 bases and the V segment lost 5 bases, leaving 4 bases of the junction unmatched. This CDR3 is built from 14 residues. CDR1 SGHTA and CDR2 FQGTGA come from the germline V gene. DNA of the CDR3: TGTGCCAGCAGCGCAGGACTAGCGGGCGAGACCCAGTACTTC. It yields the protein CASSAGLAGETQYF.

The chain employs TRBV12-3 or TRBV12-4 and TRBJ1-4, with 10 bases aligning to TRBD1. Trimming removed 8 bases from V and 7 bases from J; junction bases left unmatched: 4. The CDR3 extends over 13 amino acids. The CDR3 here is CASRTGGLEKLFF. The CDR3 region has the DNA TGTGCCAGCCGGACAGGGGGACTTGAAAAACTGTTTTTT.

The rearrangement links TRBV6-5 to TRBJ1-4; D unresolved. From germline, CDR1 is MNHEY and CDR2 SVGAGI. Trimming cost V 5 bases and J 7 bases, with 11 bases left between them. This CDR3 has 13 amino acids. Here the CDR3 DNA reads TGTGCCAGCAGTCGGAGCATAAGTGAAAAACTGTTTTTT. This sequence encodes CASSRSISEKLFF.

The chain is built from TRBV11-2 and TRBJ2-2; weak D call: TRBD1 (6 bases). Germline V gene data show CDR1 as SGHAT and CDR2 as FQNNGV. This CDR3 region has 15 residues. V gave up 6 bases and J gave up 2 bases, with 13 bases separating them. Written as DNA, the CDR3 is TGTGCCAGCAGGCAGACAGGAATTAACACCGGGGAGCTGTTTTTT. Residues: CASRQTGINTGELFF.

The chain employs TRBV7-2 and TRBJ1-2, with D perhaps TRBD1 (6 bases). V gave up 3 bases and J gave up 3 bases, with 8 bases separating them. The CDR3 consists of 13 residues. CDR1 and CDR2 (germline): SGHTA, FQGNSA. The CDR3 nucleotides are TGTGCCAGCAGCTTCAGACAGGACTATGGCTACACCTTC. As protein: CASSFRQDYGYTF. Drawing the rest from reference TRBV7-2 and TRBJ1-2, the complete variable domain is GAGVSQSPSNKVTEKGKDVELRCDPISGHTALYWYRQSLGQGLEFLIYFQGNSAPDKSGLPSDRFSAERTGGSVSTLTIQRTQQEDSAVYLCASSFRQDYGYTFGSGTRLTVV.

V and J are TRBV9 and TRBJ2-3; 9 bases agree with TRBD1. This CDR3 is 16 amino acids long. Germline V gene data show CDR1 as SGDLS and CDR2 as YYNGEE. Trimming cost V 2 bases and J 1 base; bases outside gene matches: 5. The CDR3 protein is CASSVEDRGGTDTQYF. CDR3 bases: TGTGCCAGCAGCGTCGAGGACAGGGGCGGCACAGATACGCAGTATTTT.

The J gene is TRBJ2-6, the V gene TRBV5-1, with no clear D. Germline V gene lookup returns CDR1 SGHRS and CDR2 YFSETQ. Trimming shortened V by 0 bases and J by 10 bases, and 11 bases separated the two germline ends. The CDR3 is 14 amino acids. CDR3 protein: CASSLGAPPNVLTF. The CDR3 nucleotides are TGCGCCAGCAGCTTGGGGGCCCCGCCAAACGTCCTGACTTTC.

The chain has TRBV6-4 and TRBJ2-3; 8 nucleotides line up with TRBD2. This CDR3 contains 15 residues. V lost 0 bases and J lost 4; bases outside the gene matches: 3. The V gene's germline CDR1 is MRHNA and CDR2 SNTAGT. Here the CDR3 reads CASSDSASGPDTQYF. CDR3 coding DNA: TGTGCCAGCAGTGACTCGGCTAGCGGGCCAGATACGCAGTATTTT.

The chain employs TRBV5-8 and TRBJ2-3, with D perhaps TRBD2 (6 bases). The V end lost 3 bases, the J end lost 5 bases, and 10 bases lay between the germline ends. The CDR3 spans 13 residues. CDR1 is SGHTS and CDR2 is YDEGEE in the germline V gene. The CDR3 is CASSSEGRDTQYF. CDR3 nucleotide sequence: TGTGCCAGCAGCTCGGAGGGTCGAGATACGCAGTATTTT.

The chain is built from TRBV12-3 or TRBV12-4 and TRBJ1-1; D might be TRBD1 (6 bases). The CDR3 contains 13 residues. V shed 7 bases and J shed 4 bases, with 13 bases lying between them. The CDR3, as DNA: TGTGCCAGCACCGAACCAGGGGCCACTGAAGCTTTCTTT. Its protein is CASTEPGATEAFF.

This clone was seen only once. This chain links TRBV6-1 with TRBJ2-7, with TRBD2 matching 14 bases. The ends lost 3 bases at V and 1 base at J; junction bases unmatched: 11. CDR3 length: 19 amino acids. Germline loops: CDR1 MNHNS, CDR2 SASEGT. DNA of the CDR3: TGTGCCAGCAGTGAGGGGACTAGCGGGAGCCACGGGGGGTCCTACGAGCAGTACTTC. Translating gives CASSEGTSGSHGGSYEQYF.

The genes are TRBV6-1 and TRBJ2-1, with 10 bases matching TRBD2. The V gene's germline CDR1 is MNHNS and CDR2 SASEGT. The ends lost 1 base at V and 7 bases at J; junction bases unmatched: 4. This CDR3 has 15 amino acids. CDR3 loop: CASSEGAGGWNEQFF. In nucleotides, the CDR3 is TGTGCCAGCAGTGAAGGAGCGGGGGGGTGGAATGAGCAGTTCTTC.

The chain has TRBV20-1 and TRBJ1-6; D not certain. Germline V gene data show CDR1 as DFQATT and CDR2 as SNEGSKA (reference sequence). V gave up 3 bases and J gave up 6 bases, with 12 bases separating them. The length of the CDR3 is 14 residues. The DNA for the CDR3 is TGCAGTGCTAGTCGCCAGGCGATTAATTCACCCCTCCACTTT. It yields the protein CSASRQAINSPLHF.

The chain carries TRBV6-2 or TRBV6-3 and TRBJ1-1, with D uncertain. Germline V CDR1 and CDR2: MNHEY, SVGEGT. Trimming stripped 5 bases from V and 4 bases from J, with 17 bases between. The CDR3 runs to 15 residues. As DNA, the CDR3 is TGTGCCAGCAGTAACGCGAGGTGGGAGATCACTGAAGCTTTCTTT. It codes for CASSNARWEITEAFF.

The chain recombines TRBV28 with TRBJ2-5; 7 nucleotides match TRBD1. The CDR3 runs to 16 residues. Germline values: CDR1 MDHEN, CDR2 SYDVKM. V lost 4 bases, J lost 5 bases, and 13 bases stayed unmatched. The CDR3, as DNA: TGTGCCAGCAGTTCCCCGGGACAGTCAGTCCGGGAGACCCAGTACTTC. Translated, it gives CASSSPGQSVRETQYF.